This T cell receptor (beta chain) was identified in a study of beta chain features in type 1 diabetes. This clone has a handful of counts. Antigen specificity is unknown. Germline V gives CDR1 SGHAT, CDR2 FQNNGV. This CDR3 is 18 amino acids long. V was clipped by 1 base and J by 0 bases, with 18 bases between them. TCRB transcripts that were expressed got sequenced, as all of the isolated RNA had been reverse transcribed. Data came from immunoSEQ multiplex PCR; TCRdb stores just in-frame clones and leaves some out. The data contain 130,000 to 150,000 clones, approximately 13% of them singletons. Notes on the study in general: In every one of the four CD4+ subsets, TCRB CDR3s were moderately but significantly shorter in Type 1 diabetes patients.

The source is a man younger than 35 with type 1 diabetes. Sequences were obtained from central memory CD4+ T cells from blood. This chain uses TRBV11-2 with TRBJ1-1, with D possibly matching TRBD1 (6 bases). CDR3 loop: CASSLGRGKGSLNTEAFF. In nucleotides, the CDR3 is TGTGCCAGCAGCTTAGGCAGGGGCAAGGGATCATTGAACACTGAAGCTTTCTTT. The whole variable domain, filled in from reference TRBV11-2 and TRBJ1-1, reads EAGVAQSPRYKIIEKRQSVAFWCNPISGHATLYWYQQILGQGPKLLIQFQNNGVVDDSQLPKDRFSAERLKGVDSTLKIQPAKLEDSAVYLCASSLGRGKGSLNTEAFFGQGTRLTVV.